The sequence of this TCR beta chain was determined in a study of response to subunit inactivated influenza vaccine. Study-level points and caveats: Seasonal influenza vaccination, on each occasion, was suggested by the authors to recruit few new T cells.

This clonotype has more than one count but fewer than ten. Its antigen remains unidentified. Looked up from germline, CDR1 is SGHDT and CDR2 is YYEEEE. With 4 bases removed from V and 0 bases from J, the gap between germline ends came to 8 bases. CDR3 size: 13 residues. MiXCR was run by TCRdb on the RT-PCR reads, yielding one entry per CDR3 protein. The sample holds 500,000 to 600,000 distinct CDR3 sequences, approximately 12% seen once. The material sequenced was PBMCs from blood, taken on the day of vaccination. This chain uses TRBV5-6 with TRBJ2-7; possibly TRBD2 for D (5 bases). This sequence was found in a man aged 45-65 years who received an inactivated influenza vaccine. CDR3 loop: CASSTLASYEQYF. CDR3 coding DNA: TGTGCCAGCAGCACGCTAGCCTCCTACGAGCAGTACTTC.